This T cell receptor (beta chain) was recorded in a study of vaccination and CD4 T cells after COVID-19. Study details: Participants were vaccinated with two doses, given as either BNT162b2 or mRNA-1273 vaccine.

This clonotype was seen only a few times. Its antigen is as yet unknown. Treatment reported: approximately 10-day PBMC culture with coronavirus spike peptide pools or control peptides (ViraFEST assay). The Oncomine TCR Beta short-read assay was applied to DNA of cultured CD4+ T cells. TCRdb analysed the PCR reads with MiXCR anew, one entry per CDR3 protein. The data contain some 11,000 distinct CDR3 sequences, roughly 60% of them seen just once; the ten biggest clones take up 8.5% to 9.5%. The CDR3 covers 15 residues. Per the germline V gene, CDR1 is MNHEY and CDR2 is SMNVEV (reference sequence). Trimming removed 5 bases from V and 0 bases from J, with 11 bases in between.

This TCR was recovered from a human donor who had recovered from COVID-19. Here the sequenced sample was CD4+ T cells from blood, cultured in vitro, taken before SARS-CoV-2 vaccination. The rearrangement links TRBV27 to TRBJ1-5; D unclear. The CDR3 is CASSRTYHSNQPQHF. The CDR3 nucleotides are TGTGCCAGCAGTCGGACTTACCATAGCAATCAGCCCCAGCATTTT.